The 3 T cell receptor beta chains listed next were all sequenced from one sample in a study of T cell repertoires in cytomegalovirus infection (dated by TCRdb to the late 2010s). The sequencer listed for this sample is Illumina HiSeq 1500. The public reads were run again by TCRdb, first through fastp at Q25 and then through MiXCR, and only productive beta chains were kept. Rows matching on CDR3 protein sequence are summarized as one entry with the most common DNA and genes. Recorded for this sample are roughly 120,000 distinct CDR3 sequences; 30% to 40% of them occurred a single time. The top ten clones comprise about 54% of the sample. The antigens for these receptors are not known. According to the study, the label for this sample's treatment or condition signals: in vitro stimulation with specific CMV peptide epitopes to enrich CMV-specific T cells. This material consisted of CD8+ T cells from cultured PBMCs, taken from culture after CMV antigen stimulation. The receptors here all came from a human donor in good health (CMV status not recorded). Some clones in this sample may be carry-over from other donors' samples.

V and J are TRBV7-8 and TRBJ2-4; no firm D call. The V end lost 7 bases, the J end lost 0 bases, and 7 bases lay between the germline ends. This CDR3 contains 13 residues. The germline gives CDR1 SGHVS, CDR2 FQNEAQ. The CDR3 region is CASTDLAKNIQYF. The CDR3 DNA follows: TGTGCCAGCACTGATTTAGCCAAAAACATTCAGTACTTC.

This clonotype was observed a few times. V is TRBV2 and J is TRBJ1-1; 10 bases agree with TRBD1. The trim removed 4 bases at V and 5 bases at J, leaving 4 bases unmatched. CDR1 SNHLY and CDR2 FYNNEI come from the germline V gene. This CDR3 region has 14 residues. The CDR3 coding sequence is TGTGCCAGCAGTGGGACAGGGGGTAGGACTGAAGCTTTCTTT. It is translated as CASSGTGGRTEAFF.

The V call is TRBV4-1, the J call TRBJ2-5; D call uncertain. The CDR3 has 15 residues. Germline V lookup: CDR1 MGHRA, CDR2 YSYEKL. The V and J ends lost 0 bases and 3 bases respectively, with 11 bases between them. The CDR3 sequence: CASSQEPTDEETQYF. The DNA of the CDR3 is TGCGCCAGCAGCCAAGAGCCGACTGATGAAGAGACCCAGTACTTC.